This TCR beta chain was sequenced during a study of T cell repertoires in cytomegalovirus infection. Per germline, CDR1 LGHNA and CDR2 YNFKEQ. The CDR3 has 15 residues. The V and J ends lost 3 bases and 5 bases respectively, with 14 bases between them. TCRdb redid the calling of the reads with MiXCR, one entry per CDR3 protein. The data contain some 100,000 distinct CDR3 sequences, under 25% of them seen just once; the ten biggest clones take up roughly 43%. Sequenced input: CD8+ T cells from PBMCs. The source is a human donor in good health (CMV status not recorded). Some clones in this sample may be carry-over from other donors' samples. This rearrangement joins TRBV4-2 to TRBJ2-1; D could derive from TRBD1 or TRBD2 (5 bases each). CDR3: CASSHPRDPNNEQFF. CDR3 DNA: TGTGCCAGCAGCCACCCCCGGGACCCAAACAATGAGCAGTTCTTC.